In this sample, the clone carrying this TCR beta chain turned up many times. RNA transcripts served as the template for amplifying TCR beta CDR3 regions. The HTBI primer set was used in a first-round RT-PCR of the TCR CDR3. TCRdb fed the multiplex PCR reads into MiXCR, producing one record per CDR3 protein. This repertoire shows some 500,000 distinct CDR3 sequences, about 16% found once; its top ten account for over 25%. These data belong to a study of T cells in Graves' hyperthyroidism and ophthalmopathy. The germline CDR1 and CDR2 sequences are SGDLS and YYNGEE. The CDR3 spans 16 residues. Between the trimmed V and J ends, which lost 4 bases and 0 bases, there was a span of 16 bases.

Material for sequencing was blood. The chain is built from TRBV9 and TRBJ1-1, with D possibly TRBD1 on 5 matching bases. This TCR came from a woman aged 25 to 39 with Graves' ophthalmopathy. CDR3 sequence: CASSPPGPGMNTEAFF. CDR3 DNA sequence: TGTGCCAGCAGCCCCCCGGGACCGGGCATGAACACTGAAGCTTTCTTT.